The TCR beta chain described here comes from a study of shared clonotypes between healthy human individuals. At the level of the study: The donors, two women and a few men, were aged 18 to 49.

Researchers divided each subset's genomic DNA evenly across several immunoSEQ plates. TCRdb keeps only in-frame clones here, not all; method: immunoSEQ multiplex PCR. Of around 510,000 clones in the sample, 70% to 80% were seen once. The CDR3 is made up of 16 amino acids. V trimming: 0 bases; J trimming: 7 bases; junction bases outside the gene matches: 8. CDR1 is MGHRA and CDR2 is YSYEKL in the germline V gene. V usage is TRBV4-1 and J usage is TRBJ2-7; 11 positions match TRBD2. The sample taken for sequencing was PBMCs. The sequence was obtained from a woman in her thirties or forties in good health. Some clones in this sample may be carry-over from other donors' samples. The CDR3 coding sequence is TGCGCCAGCAGCCAAGACCCTAGCGGGAGGAAGTCGGAGCAGTACTTC. It encodes CASSQDPSGRKSEQYF.